Included here is one TCR beta chain sequence, with context. Its target is unknown. This record belongs to a study of T cell responses to AZD1222 COVID-19 vaccine. Whole-study findings and limits: The breadth and depth of Spike-specific TCRs increased once two AZD1222 doses had been given.

Assay used: immunoSEQ multiplex PCR; TCRdb lists only in-frame clones, some missing. The data contain about 73,000 clones, roughly nine tenths of them singletons. Germline CDR1 LNHNV, CDR2 YYDKDF (reference sequence). J lost 0 bases, V lost 2 bases, and 4 bases had no gene match. This CDR3 comprises 16 residues. The receptor comes from an adult who received the AZD1222 COVID-19 vaccine. The chain combines TRBV15 with TRBJ1-1; 9 nucleotides line up with TRBD1. The sample here was peripheral blood, taken 28 days after the second AZD1222 dose. CDR3 residues: CATSRPGQGMNTEAFF. CDR3 nucleotide sequence: TGTGCCACCAGCAGACCGGGACAGGGTATGAACACTGAAGCTTTCTTT.